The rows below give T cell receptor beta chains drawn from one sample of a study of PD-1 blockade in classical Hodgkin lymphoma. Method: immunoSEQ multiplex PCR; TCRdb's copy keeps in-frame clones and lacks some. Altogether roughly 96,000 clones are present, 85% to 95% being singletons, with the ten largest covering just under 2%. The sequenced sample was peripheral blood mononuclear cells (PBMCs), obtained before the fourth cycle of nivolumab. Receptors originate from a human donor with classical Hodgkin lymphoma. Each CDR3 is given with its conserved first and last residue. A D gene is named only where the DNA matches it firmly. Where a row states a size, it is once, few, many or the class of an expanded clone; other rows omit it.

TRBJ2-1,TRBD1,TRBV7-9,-,CASSLQGAYNEQFF,TGTGCCAGCAGCCTACAGGGGGCCTACAATGAGCAGTTCTTC
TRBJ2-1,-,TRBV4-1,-,CASSQGEASSPSYNEQFF,TGCGCCAGCAGCCAAGGGGAAGCTAGCTCCCCCTCCTACAATGAGCAGTTCTTC
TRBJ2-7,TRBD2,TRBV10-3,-,CAISDVAGSSYEQYF,TGTGCCATCAGTGACGTAGCGGGAAGCTCCTACGAGCAGTACTTC
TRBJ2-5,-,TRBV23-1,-,CASSQGLGGPYF,TGCGCCAGCAGTCAAGGTCTCGGGGGCCCGTACTTC
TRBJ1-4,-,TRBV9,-,CASSGDRLKGKLFF,TGTGCCAGCAGCGGAGACAGACTTAAGGGAAAACTGTTTTTT
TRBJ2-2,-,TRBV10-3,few,CATVAANTGELFF,TGTGCCACCGTAGCGGCGAACACCGGGGAGCTGTTTTTT
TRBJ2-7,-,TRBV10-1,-,CASSDSGDEQYF,TGCGCCAGCAGTGATTCCGGTGACGAGCAGTACTTC
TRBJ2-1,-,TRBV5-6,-,CASSPGALYTYNEQFF,TGTGCCAGCAGCCCAGGGGCCCTTTATACCTACAATGAGCAGTTCTTC
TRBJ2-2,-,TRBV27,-,CASSLLAGLGLGTGELFF,TGTGCCAGCAGTTTATTGGCAGGGTTAGGATTGGGCACCGGGGAGCTGTTTTTT
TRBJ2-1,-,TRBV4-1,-,CASSQPRDGYYNEQFF,TGCGCCAGCAGCCAACCCCGGGACGGCTACTACAATGAGCAGTTCTTC
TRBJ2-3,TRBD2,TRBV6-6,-,CASSYNAGETDTQYF,TGTGCCAGCAGTTATAATGCGGGAGAAACAGATACGCAGTATTTT
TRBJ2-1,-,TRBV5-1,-,CASSLRAASYNEQFF,TGCGCCAGCAGCTTGAGGGCCGCGTCCTACAATGAGCAGTTCTTC
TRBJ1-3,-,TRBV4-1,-,CASSQGPRPGNTIYF,TGCGCCAGCAGCCAGGGTCCCCGGCCCGGAAACACCATATATTTT
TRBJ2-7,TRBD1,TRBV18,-,CASSPRDSSTYEQYF,TGTGCCAGCTCACCACGGGACAGCTCAACCTACGAGCAGTACTTC
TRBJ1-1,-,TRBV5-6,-,CASSLRSTLNTEAFF,TGTGCCAGCAGCTTGCGGTCCACATTGAACACTGAAGCTTTCTTT
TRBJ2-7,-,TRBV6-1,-,CASSDGLAGVGEQYF,TGTGCCAGCAGTGATGGGTTAGCAGGGGTAGGCGAGCAGTACTTC
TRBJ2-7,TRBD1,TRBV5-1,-,CASSWSTGVAYEQYF,TGCGCCAGCAGCTGGTCGACAGGGGTTGCCTACGAGCAGTACTTC
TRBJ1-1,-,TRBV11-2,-,CASSLQKGTDEAFF,TGTGCCAGCAGCCTCCAAAAGGGGACCGACGAAGCTTTCTTT
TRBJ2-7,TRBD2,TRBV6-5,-,CASSYGGRASEQYF,TGTGCCAGCAGTTACGGCGGGAGGGCCAGCGAGCAGTACTTC
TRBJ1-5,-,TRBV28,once,CASSLKPVLGDQPQHF,TGTGCCAGCAGTTTAAAACCGGTCCTCGGCGATCAGCCCCAGCATTTT
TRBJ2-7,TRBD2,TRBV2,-,CASTTPTSGRAGLSYEQYF,TGTGCCAGCACCACCCCGACTAGCGGGAGGGCTGGACTCTCCTACGAGCAGTACTTC
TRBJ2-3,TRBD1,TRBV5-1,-,CASSFRDRGTDTQYF,TGCGCCAGCAGCTTCCGGGACAGGGGAACAGATACGCAGTATTTT
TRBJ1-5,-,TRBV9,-,CASSADSYQPQHF,TGTGCCAGCAGCGCGGACAGTTATCAGCCCCAGCATTTT
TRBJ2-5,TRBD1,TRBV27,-,CASSPRDRVTETQYF,TGTGCCAGCAGTCCAAGGGACAGGGTGACAGAGACCCAGTACTTC
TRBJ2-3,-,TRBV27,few,CASSFGRSTDTQYF,TGTGCCAGCAGTTTCGGCAGGAGCACAGATACGCAGTATTTT
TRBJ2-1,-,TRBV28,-,CASFKQGTYNEQFF,TGTGCCAGCTTTAAACAGGGGACTTACAATGAGCAGTTCTTC
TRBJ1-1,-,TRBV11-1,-,CASSRNTEAFF,TGTGCCAGCAGCCGGAACACTGAAGCTTTCTTT
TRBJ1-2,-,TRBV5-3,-,CARSFLSRVPRNGYTF,TGTGCCAGAAGCTTCTTGTCCAGGGTCCCGCGGAATGGCTACACCTTC
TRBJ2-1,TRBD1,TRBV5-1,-,CASSGTGAYNEQFF,TGCGCCAGCAGCGGGACAGGGGCCTACAATGAGCAGTTCTTC
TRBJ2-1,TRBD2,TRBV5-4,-,CASSSSYGTRVYHEQFF,TGTGCCAGCAGCTCCAGTTACGGGACTAGAGTATATCATGAGCAGTTCTTC
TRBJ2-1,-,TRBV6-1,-,CASRLTDSYNEQFF,TGTGCCAGCAGGTTAACGGATTCCTACAATGAGCAGTTCTTC
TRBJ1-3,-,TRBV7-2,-,CASSLVPRDAFIYF,TGTGCCAGCAGCTTAGTTCCACGGGACGCCTTCATATATTTT
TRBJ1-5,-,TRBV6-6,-,CASRGGPSNQPQHF,TGTGCCAGCAGGGGGGGACCGAGCAATCAGCCCCAGCATTTT
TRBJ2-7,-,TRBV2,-,CASSEAKRQEHEQYF,TGTGCCAGCAGTGAAGCGAAGCGACAGGAGCACGAGCAGTACTTC
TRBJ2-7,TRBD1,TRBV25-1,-,CARKIRTGGNYEQYF,TGTGCCAGGAAGATACGGACAGGCGGAAACTACGAGCAGTACTTC
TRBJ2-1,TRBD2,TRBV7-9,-,CASTRTSSYNEQFF,TGTGCCAGCACGAGGACTAGCTCCTACAATGAGCAGTTCTTC
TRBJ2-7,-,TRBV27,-,CASSSNYEQYF,TGTGCCAGCAGTTCAAACTACGAGCAGTACTTC
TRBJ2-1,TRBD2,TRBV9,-,CASSVEPGGPYNEQFF,TGTGCCAGCAGCGTAGAACCGGGAGGACCCTACAATGAGCAGTTCTTC
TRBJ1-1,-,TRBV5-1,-,CASISSSGVLGTEAFF,TGCGCCAGCATTTCTTCCTCGGGGGTGTTAGGCACTGAAGCTTTCTTT
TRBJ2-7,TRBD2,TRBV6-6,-,CASSGTGGSSYEQYF,TGTGCCAGCAGTGGAACGGGAGGTAGCTCCTACGAGCAGTACTTC
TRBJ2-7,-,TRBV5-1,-,CASSFSMPGNEQYF,TGCGCCAGCAGCTTTTCCATGCCTGGGAACGAGCAGTACTTC